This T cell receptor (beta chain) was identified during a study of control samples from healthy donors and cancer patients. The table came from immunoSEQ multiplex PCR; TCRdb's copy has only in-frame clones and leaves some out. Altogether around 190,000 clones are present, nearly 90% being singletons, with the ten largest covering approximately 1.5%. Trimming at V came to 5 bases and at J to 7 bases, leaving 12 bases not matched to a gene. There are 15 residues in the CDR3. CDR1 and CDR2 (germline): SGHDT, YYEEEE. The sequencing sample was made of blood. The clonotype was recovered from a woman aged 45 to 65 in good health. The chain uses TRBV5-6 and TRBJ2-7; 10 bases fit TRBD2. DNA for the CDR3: TGTGCCAGCAGGTCTAGCGGGAGACAAGCGGGGGAGCAGTACTTC. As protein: CASRSSGRQAGEQYF.